This section outlines one T cell receptor (beta chain) sequence together with its context. Its antigen is not identified. Patients selected for sequencing had displayed CD8+CD57+ cell expansion by flow cytometry. The data stem from a study of CD8+CD57+ T cells in acquired aplastic anemia. The wider study: Sorted CD4+ and CD8+ cells yielded DNA averaging about 3.1 ug. Study observations and caveats: Researchers report that twenty-nine CD8+ CDR3 sequences appeared in both patients and controls.

The germline gives CDR1 MGHDK, CDR2 SYGVNS. The CDR3 sequence is 12 residues long. The TCR beta profiling, which covered VDJ combination and CDR3 sequence, was carried out using genomic DNA as the template. TCRdb re-derived calls from the reads in MiXCR, one entry per CDR3 protein. The sample holds 200,000 or so distinct CDR3 sequences, around three fifths seen once. The chain is built from TRBV25-1 and TRBJ2-2; TRBD1 aligns across 8 bases. Sequenced input: sorted CD4+, CD8+, or CD8+CD57+ T cells (not recorded which) from PBMCs. The sequence was obtained from a human donor with aplastic anemia. Here the CDR3 DNA reads TGTCTCAGGGGGCCTTGTACCGGGGAGCTGTTTTTT. Amino acid sequence: CLRGPCTGELFF.